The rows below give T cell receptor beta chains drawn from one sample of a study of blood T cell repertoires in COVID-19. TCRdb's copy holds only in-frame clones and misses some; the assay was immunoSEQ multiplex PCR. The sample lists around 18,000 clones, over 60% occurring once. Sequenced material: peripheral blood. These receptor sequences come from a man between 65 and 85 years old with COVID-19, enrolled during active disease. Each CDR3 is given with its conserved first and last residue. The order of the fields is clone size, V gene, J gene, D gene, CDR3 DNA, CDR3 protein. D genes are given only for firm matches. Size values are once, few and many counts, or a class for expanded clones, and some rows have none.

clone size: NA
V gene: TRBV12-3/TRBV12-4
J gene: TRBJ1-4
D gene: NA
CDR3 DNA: TGTGCCAGCAGTTTTCTAGGAAAACTGTTTTTT
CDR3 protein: CASSFLGKLFF

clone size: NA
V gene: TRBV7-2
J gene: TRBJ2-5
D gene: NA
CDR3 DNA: TGTGCCAGCAGCTTAGCCCGTGGCAGCCAAGAGACCCAGTACTTC
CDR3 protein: CASSLARGSQETQYF

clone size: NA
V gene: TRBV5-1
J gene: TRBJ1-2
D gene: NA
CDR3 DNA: TGCGCCAGCAGCTTGGCTTTGGGGGCAGGCGGAGGCTACACCTTC
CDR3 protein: CASSLALGAGGGYTF

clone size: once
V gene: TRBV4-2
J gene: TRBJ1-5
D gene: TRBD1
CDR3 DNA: TGTGCCAGCAGCCAACTGGGACAGGGGGTGGCTCAGCCCCAGCATTTT
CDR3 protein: CASSQLGQGVAQPQHF

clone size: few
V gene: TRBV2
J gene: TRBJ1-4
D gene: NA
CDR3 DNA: TGTGCCAGCCAAAAAGCCCGGGTCTGGGGCGAAAAACTGTTTTTT
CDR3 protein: CASQKARVWGEKLFF

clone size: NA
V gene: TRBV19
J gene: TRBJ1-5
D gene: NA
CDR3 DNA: TGTGCCAGTAGTATGGGGCGCAATCAGCCCCAGCATTTT
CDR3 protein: CASSMGRNQPQHF

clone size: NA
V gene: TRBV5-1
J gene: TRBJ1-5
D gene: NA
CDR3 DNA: TGCGCCAGCAGCTTGGCCCATGATCAGCCCCAGCATTTT
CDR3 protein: CASSLAHDQPQHF

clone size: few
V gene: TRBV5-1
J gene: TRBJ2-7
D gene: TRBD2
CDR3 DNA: TGCGCCAGCAGCTTCCTTGGACTAGCGGAAGCAGGCGAGCAGTACTTC
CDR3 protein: CASSFLGLAEAGEQYF

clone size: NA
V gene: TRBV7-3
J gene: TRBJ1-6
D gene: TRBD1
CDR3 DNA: TGTGCCAGCAGCCCGACAGGGAGCTATAATTCACCCCTCCACTTT
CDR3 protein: CASSPTGSYNSPLHF

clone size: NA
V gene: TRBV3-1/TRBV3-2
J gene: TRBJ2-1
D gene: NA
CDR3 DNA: TGTGCCAGCAGCCACCTCCGGAATGAGCAGTTCTTC
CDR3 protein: CASSHLRNEQFF

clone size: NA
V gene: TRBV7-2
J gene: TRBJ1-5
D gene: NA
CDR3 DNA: TGTGCCAGCAGCTTAGATAGGGGTGGTCAGCCCCAGCATTTT
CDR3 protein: CASSLDRGGQPQHF

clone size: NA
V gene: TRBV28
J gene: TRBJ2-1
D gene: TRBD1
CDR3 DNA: TGTGCCAGCAGCACGACAGGGGAAGCCTACAATGAGCAGTTCTTC
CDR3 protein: CASSTTGEAYNEQFF

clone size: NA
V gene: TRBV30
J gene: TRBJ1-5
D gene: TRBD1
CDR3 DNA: TGTGCCTGGAGTAGGAGGGGGCTCAGGCAGCCCCAGCATTTT
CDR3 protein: CAWSRRGLRQPQHF

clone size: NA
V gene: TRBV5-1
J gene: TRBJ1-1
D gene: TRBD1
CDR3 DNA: TGCGCCAGCAGCTTGGACAGGGGGCGAAGTGAAGCTTTCTTT
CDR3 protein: CASSLDRGRSEAFF

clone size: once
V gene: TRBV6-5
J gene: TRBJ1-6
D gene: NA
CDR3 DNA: TGTGCCAGCACCGTTAGGGGCAGCGGGCTATCACCCCTCCACTTT
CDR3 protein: CASTVRGSGLSPLHF

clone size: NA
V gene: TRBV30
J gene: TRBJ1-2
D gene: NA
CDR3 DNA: TGTGCCTGGAGTACCCGCGGTCATGGCTACACCTTC
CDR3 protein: CAWSTRGHGYTF

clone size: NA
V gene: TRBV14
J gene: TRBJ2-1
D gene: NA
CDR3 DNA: TGTGCCAGCAGCCAAGACCTAGCATATGAGCAGTTCTTC
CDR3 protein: CASSQDLAYEQFF

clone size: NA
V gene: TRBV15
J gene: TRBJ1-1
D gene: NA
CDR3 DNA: TGTGCCACCAGCAGAGACTACGTCGAGAACACTGAAGCTTTCTTT
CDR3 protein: CATSRDYVENTEAFF

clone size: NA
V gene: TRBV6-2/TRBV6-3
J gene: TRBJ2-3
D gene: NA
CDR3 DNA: TGTGCCAGCAGCCTCCAGGGGCGCGGGGATACGCAGTATTTT
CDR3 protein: CASSLQGRGDTQYF

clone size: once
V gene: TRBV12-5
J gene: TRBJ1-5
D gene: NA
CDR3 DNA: TGTGCTAGTGGTCCCCCAGGCCCTTTGGATCAGCCCCAGCATTTT
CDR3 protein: CASGPPGPLDQPQHF

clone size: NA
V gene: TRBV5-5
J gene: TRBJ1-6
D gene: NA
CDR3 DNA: TGTGCCAGCAGCGGCCGAAGGGAGGGGTTACCCCTCCACTTT
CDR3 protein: CASSGRREGLPLHF

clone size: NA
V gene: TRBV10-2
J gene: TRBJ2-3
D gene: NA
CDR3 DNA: TGCGCCAGCAGTGAGCTGCAGATATTCACAGATACGCAGTATTTT
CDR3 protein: CASSELQIFTDTQYF

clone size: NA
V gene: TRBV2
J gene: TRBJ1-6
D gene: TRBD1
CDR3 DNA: TGTGCCAGCAGTGAAGACAGGGGGCGACGTAATTCACCCCTCCACTTT
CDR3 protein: CASSEDRGRRNSPLHF

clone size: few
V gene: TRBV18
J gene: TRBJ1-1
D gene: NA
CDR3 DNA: TGTGCCAGCTCACCAGACGAAGGCGGTAGAAACACTGAAGCTTTCTTT
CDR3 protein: CASSPDEGGRNTEAFF

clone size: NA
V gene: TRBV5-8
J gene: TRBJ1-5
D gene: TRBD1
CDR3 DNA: TGTGCCAGCCAGAGCAGGGGGCGAAATCAGCCCCAGCATTTT
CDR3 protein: CASQSRGRNQPQHF

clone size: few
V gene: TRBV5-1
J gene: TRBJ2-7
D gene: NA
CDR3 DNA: TGCGCCAGCAGCTCTATGAGAGAGCAGTACTTC
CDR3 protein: CASSSMREQYF

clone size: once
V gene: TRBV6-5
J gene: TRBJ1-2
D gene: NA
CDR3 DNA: TGTGCCAGCTTCCTTCGGGGAGATGGCTACACCTTC
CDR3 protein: CASFLRGDGYTF

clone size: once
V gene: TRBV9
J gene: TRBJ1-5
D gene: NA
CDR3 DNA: TGTGCCAGCAGCCCCTCTGGGGGGAGCAATCAGCCCCAGCATTTT
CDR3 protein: CASSPSGGSNQPQHF

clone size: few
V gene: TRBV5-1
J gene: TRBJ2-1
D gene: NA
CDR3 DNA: TGCGCCAGCAGCCCGGGGCGGGGAGGATCCAATGAGCAGTTCTTC
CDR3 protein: CASSPGRGGSNEQFF

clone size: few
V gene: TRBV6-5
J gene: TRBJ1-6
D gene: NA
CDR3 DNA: TGTGCCAGCAGTTACATACAGCAGAATTCACCCCTCCACTTT
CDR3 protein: CASSYIQQNSPLHF

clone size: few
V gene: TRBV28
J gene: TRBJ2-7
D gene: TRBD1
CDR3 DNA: TGTGCCAGCTCCGGCCGGGACAGGGACGCATACGAGCAGTACTTC
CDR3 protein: CASSGRDRDAYEQYF

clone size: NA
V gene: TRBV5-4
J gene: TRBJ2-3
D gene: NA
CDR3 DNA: TGTGCCAGCAGCTTGGCAGGGGCGGCAGATACGCAGTATTTT
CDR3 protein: CASSLAGAADTQYF

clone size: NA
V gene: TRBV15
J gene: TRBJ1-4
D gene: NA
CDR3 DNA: TGTGCCACCAGCCCCCAGGGGTATTCTAATGAAAAACTGTTTTTT
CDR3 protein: CATSPQGYSNEKLFF

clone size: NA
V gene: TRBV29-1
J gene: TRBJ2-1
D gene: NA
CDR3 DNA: TGCAGCGTCCCGGGGGTAGAGCAGTTCTTC
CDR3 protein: CSVPGVEQFF

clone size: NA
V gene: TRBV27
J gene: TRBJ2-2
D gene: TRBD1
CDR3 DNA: TGTGCCAGCAGTTTTAATCAGGGGGTCACCGGGGAGCTGTTTTTT
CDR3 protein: CASSFNQGVTGELFF

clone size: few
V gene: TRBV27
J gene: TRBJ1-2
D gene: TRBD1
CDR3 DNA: TGTGCCAGCAGTCGCGGACAGGGCGGCTATGGCTACACCTTC
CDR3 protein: CASSRGQGGYGYTF

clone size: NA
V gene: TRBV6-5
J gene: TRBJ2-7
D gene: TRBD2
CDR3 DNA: TGTGCCAGCACCAAGCGGGAGGATTACGAGCAGTACTTC
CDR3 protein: CASTKREDYEQYF